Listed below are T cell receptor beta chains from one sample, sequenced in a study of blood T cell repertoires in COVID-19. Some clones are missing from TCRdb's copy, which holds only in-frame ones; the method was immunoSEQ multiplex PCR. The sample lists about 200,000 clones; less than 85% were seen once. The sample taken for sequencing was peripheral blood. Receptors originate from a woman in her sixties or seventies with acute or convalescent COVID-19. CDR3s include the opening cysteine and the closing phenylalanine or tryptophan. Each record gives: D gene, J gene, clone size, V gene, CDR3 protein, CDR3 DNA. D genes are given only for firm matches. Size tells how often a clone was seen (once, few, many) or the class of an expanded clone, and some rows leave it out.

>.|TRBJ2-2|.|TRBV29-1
CSVDTGPATGELFF
TGCAGCGTTGATACAGGTCCTGCCACCGGGGAGCTGTTTTTT
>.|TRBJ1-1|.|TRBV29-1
CSVNPGSAAFF
TGCAGCGTAAATCCAGGGTCTGCAGCTTTCTTT
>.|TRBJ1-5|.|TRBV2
CASSETGLGTKQHF
TGTGCCAGCAGTGAAACAGGGCTCGGGACCAAGCAGCATTTT
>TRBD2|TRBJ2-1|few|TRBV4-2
CASRASGRAVNEQFF
TGTGCCAGCAGGGCTAGCGGGAGGGCCGTCAATGAGCAGTTCTTC
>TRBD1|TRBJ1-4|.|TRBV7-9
CASSLWDSEEKLFF
TGTGCCAGCAGCTTATGGGACAGTGAGGAAAAACTGTTTTTT
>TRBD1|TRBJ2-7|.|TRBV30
CAWGTGPEQYF
TGTGCCTGGGGGACAGGGCCCGAGCAGTACTTC
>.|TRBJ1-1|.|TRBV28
CASGQVTEAFF
TGTGCCAGCGGCCAGGTAACTGAAGCTTTCTTT
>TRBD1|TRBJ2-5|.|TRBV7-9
CASSLTGTALGETQYF
TGTGCCAGCAGCTTAACCGGGACAGCCCTAGGGGAGACCCAGTACTTC
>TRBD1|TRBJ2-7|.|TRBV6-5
CASSTGTEYEQYF
TGTGCCAGCAGTACGGGGACAGAGTACGAGCAGTACTTC
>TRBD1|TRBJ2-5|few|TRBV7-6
CASSYTTGGGETQYF
TGTGCCAGCAGCTACACGACAGGGGGTGGTGAGACCCAGTACTTC
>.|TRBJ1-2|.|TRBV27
CASRIPGQPGGYTF
TGTGCCAGCAGGATACCCGGACAGCCCGGGGGCTACACCTTC
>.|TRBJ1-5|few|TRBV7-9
CASSLPGIIGNQPQHF
TGTGCCAGCAGCTTACCAGGGATAATCGGCAATCAGCCCCAGCATTTT
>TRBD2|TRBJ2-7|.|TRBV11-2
CASSLRLAALYEQYF
TGTGCCAGCAGCTTAAGGCTAGCGGCCCTCTACGAGCAGTACTTC
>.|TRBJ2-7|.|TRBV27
CASSSYGTSDYEQYF
TGTGCCAGCAGTTCCTACGGGACTTCCGACTACGAGCAGTACTTC
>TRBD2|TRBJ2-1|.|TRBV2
CACRAGELDNEQFF
TGTGCCTGCAGAGCGGGAGAATTGGACAATGAGCAGTTCTTC
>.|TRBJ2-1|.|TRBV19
CASSIYEGQQFF
TGTGCCAGTAGTATATACGAAGGACAACAGTTCTTC
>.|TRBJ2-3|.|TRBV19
CASSFPGDGGDTQYF
TGTGCCAGTAGTTTCCCGGGAGACGGGGGAGATACGCAGTATTTT
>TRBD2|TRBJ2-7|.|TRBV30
CAWNRLAGGYEQYF
TGTGCCTGGAATCGACTAGCGGGAGGCTACGAGCAGTACTTC
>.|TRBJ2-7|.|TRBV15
CATSNLDEQYF
TGTGCCACCAGCAACTTGGACGAGCAGTACTTC
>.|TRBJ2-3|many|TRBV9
CASSVTGDTQYF
TGTGCCAGCAGCGTAACCGGAGATACGCAGTATTTT
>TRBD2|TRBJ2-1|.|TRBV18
CASSPGLAGEVEQFF
TGTGCCAGCTCACCTGGACTAGCGGGAGAGGTTGAGCAGTTCTTC
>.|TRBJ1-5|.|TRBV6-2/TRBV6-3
CASSYSSAGHHQPQHF
TGTGCCAGCAGTTACTCATCGGCAGGACACCATCAGCCCCAGCATTTT
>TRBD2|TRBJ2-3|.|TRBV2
CASSEDLAGVDTQYF
TGTGCCAGCAGTGAAGACCTAGCGGGAGTAGATACGCAGTATTTT
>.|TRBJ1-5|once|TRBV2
CASSDPNQPQHF
TGTGCCAGCAGTGACCCTAATCAGCCCCAGCATTTT
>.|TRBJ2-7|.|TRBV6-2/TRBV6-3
CASSPRPDRPYEQYF
TGTGCCAGCAGTCCCAGACCCGACAGACCGTACGAGCAGTACTTC
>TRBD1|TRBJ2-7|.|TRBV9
CASSPLGTGLSYEQYF
TGTGCCAGCAGCCCGCTCGGGACAGGGCTCTCCTACGAGCAGTACTTC
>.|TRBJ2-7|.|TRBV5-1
CASSLRGDSSSYEQYF
TGCGCCAGCAGCTTGAGGGGGGACAGTAGCTCCTACGAGCAGTACTTC
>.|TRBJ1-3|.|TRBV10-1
CASSQDSGNTIYF
TGCGCCAGCAGTCAGGACTCTGGAAACACCATATATTTT
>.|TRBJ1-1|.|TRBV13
CASSLGQGIEAFF
TGTGCCAGCAGCTTAGGTCAGGGGATTGAAGCTTTCTTT
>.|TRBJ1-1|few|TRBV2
CASISGGGKAFF
TGTGCCAGCATCTCCGGCGGGGGGAAAGCTTTCTTT
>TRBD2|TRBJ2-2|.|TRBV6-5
CASNPTSADGELFF
TGTGCCAGCAACCCGACTAGCGCCGACGGGGAGCTGTTTTTT
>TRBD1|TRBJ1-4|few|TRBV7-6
CASSRLTGADEKLFF
TGTGCCAGCAGCCGCCTGACAGGGGCGGATGAAAAACTGTTTTTT
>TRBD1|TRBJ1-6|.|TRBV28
CASSSPGQGRSPLHF
TGTGCCAGCAGTTCCCCCGGACAGGGGAGATCACCCCTCCACTTT
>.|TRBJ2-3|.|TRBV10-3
CATQSLGGGTDTQYF
TGTGCCACCCAATCACTGGGAGGAGGCACAGATACGCAGTATTTT
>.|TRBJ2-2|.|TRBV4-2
CASSNLGQLNTGELFF
TGTGCCAGCAGCAACTTAGGACAGCTGAACACCGGGGAGCTGTTTTTT
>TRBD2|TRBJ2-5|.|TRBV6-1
CASSRTSGSQETQYF
TGTGCCAGCAGTCGGACTAGCGGGTCGCAAGAGACCCAGTACTTC
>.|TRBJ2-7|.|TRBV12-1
CASSFGGGGLSYEQYF
TGTGCCAGCAGCTTTGGAGGGGGGGGACTATCCTACGAGCAGTACTTC
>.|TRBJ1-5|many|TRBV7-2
CASSLVGGRNNQPQHF
TGTGCCAGCAGCTTAGTGGGGGGACGAAACAATCAGCCCCAGCATTTT
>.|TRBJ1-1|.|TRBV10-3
CAISGTGNTEAFF
TGTGCCATCAGTGGGACTGGGAACACTGAAGCTTTCTTT
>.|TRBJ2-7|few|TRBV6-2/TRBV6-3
CASSYPSEGNTYEQYF
TGTGCCAGCAGTTACCCGTCGGAGGGCAACACCTACGAGCAGTACTTC